What follows are 8 T cell receptor beta chains derived from one specimen sequenced in a study of blood T cells in healthy people across ages. A second PCR, run for about 7 to 11 cycles, used a sample-barcoded 5' primer plus a J-beta primer mix. TCRdb redid the calling of the 5' RACE reads with MiXCR, one entry per CDR3 protein. The repertoire consists of about 730,000 distinct CDR3 sequences, with roughly 44% occurring once and the leading ten covering 20% to 25%. Sequenced sample: blood. The receptors originated from a woman in her sixties in good health.

The chain combines TRBV10-3 with TRBJ2-5, with D possibly TRBD1 on 6 matching bases. With the DNA end fitting TRBJ2-7 better, the J assignment may be wrong. CDR3 length: 15 residues. Germline CDR1 and CDR2: ENHRY and SYGVKD. In nucleotides, the CDR3 is TGTGCCATCAGTGGCGGAGTGCAGGGGCACTACGAGCAGTACTTC. It codes for CAISGGVQGHYEQYF.

Only a few counts were recorded for this clonotype. The genes are TRBV7-2 and TRBJ2-3; 13 bases are a match to TRBD2. From germline, CDR1 is SGHTA and CDR2 FQGNSA. J was trimmed by 6 bases and V by 5 bases; bases with no gene match: 8. The CDR3 sequence is 16 residues long. In nucleotides, the CDR3 is TGTGCCAGCAGCCCGTGGACTAGCGGGAGTTTCGATACGCAGTATTTT. This codes for CASSPWTSGSFDTQYF.

Comments on this clonotype: Possible read error: a much larger clone is one base away. The genes are TRBV7-2 and TRBJ2-1; 8 bases are a match to TRBD1. TRBJ2-7 explains the end of the DNA better; the J call may be wrong. The CDR3 contains 14 residues. From germline, CDR1 is SGHTA and CDR2 FQGNSA. CDR3 sequence: CASSPGQAYNEQYF. The CDR3 nucleotides are TGTGCCAGCAGCCCGGGACAGGCCTACAATGAGCAGTACTTC.

The chain recombines TRBV12-3 or TRBV12-4 with TRBJ2-5; D gene ambiguous. CDR3 size: 15 residues. V lost 1 base to trimming and J lost 5 bases, with 14 bases between them. In DNA form, the CDR3 reads TGTGCCAGCAGTTTAGAAGGACCTCCTGGGGAGACCCAGTACTTC. This sequence encodes CASSLEGPPGETQYF.

Points on this clonotype: Possible read error: a much larger clone is one base away. The conserved closing phenylalanine or tryptophan is absent in this CDR3, likely reflecting a read error. The chain couples TRBV28 to TRBJ2-5, with TRBD2 matching 7 bases. The J call could be wrong; TRBJ2-7 is a better fit for the DNA end. The germline gives CDR1 MDHEN, CDR2 SYDVKM. The length of the CDR3 is 14 residues. Written as DNA, the CDR3 is TGTGCCAGCAGTTTTGTTGCGGGAGTAAGCGAGCAGTACCTC. This encodes CASSFVAGVSEQYL.

The chain uses TRBV6-2 or TRBV6-3 and TRBJ2-2, with 9 nucleotides matching TRBD2. CDR1 MNHEY and CDR2 SVGEGT come from the germline V gene. CDR3 length equals 18 residues. V was clipped by 0 bases and J by 5 bases; unmatched bases: 10. Here the CDR3 reads CASSYSIGGLAGTGELFF. DNA for the CDR3: TGTGCCAGCAGTTACTCGATAGGGGGCCTAGCGGGAACCGGGGAGCTGTTTTTT.

V is TRBV5-1 and J is TRBJ1-2; 7 bases are shared with TRBD1. The trim removed 5 bases at V and 5 bases at J, leaving 9 bases unmatched. This CDR3 spans 14 amino acids. Looked up from germline, CDR1 is SGHRS and CDR2 is YFSETQ. CDR3 loop: CASRSGQAEYGYTF. The CDR3 DNA reads as TGCGCCAGCAGATCTGGACAGGCTGAATATGGCTACACCTTC. The full variable domain, completed using reference TRBV5-1 and TRBJ1-2, is KAGVTQTPRYLIKTRGQQVTLSCSPISGHRSVSWYQQTPGQGLQFLFEYFSETQRNKGNFPGRFSGRQFSNSRSEMNVSTLELGDSALYLCASRSGQAEYGYTFGSGTRLTVV.

The chain uses TRBV7-2 and TRBJ2-6; D unresolved. This CDR3 contains 13 residues. Deletions cut 6 bases from V and 4 bases from J, with 7 bases between. Germline V gene data show CDR1 as SGHTA and CDR2 as FQGNSA. The CDR3 spells CASRDYGANVLTF. CDR3 DNA: TGTGCCAGCAGAGATTACGGGGCCAACGTCCTGACTTTC.